One and the same sample provided the 10 T cell receptor beta chains below, sequenced in a study of blood T cell repertoires in COVID-19 (dated by TCRdb to 2019 to 2021). Libraries came from the immunoSEQ multiplex PCR assay. TCRdb retrieved this table from immuneACCESS and kept in-frame rearrangements only. Not all clones are present; in checked studies, unresolved V genes account for under half, and no reason is known for the remainder. For this sample the table gives 390,000 or so clones, of which approximately 89% were detected only once. Jointly, the top ten make up roughly 10% of the sample. The sample taken for sequencing was peripheral blood. These receptors were collected from a woman aged 25 to 45 with COVID-19, enrolled during active disease.

This clone has only one observation. V is TRBV5-6 and J is TRBJ1-1; the D gene is possibly TRBD1 (5 bases). Germline assignment: CDR1 SGHDT and CDR2 YYEEEE. The CDR3 is 13 residues long. V lost 0 bases, J lost 7 bases, and 10 bases lay in between. The CDR3 DNA reads TGTGCCAGCAGCTTGGAGGGGCGAGGTGAAGCTTTCTTT. Amino acid sequence: CASSLEGRGEAFF.

The rearrangement uses TRBV6-2 or TRBV6-3 and TRBJ2-7; TRBD2 agrees at 11 bases. V dropped 4 bases and J dropped 0; count of bases not matched to a gene: 11. The CDR3 totals 18 residues. CDR1 is MNHEY, CDR2 SVGEGT, per germline. This CDR3 reads CASSLPGTSGTRSYEQYF. The CDR3 nucleotides read TGTGCCAGCAGTTTGCCCGGGACTAGCGGAACCCGCTCCTACGAGCAGTACTTC.

V gene TRBV6-5 combines with J gene TRBJ2-5; D not certain. CDR1 MNHEY and CDR2 SVGAGI come from the germline V gene. The CDR3 is made up of 13 amino acids. Trimming removed 7 bases at V and 2 bases at J, with 11 bases between. This CDR3 reads CASTRSRQETQYF. The CDR3 DNA sequence: TGTGCCAGCACCCGGAGTCGTCAAGAGACCCAGTACTTC.

This chain connects TRBV28 to TRBJ2-3, with D perhaps TRBD1 (5 bases). The CDR3 extends over 14 amino acids. From germline, CDR1 is MDHEN and CDR2 SYDVKM. V was pared by 2 bases and J by 4 bases, with 10 bases between. The CDR3, as DNA: TGTGCCAGCAGTTTACAGGGCTTCGCAGATACGCAGTATTTT. This codes for CASSLQGFADTQYF. Combining the CDR3 with reference TRBV28 and TRBJ2-3 gives the whole variable domain DVKVTQSSRYLVKRTGEKVFLECVQDMDHENMFWYRQDPGLGLRLIYFSYDVKMKEKGDIPEGYSVSREKKERFSLILESASTNQTSMYLCASSLQGFADTQYFGPGTRLTVL.

The chain uses TRBV6-5 and TRBJ1-5, with a tentative D call TRBD1 (5 bases). This CDR3 has 13 amino acids. Germline-derived CDR1 and CDR2 are MNHEY and SVGAGI. Deletions cut 4 bases from V and 3 bases from J, with 7 bases between. The CDR3 spells CASSSGPNQPQHF. CDR3 sequence (DNA): TGTGCCAGCAGTTCAGGGCCCAATCAGCCCCAGCATTTT.

This chain links TRBV10-3 with TRBJ2-2, with TRBD1 matching over 7 bases. V trimming: 7 bases; J trimming: 0 bases; junction bases outside the gene matches: 2. The CDR3 spans 14 residues. Germline CDR1 and CDR2: ENHRY and SYGVKD. The CDR3 sequence: CAIKRGPNTGELFF. DNA for the CDR3: TGTGCCATCAAAAGGGGGCCGAACACCGGGGAGCTGTTTTTT.

DNA of the CDR3: TGTGCCAGCAGCTTAGTAGTCATGAACACTGAAGCTTTCTTT. This gives the protein CASSLVVMNTEAFF. This sequence joins TRBV7-9 and TRBJ1-1; D gene uncertain. Trimming stripped 1 base from V and 0 bases from J, with 6 bases between. Germline V gene lookup returns CDR1 SEHNR and CDR2 FQNEAQ (reference sequence). This CDR3 contains 14 residues. Complete variable domain (other parts from reference TRBV7-9 and TRBJ1-1): DTGVSQNPRHKITKRGQNVTFRCDPISEHNRLYWYRQTLGQGPEFLTYFQNEAQLEKSRLLSDRFSAERPKGSFSTLEIQRTEQGDSAMYLCASSLVVMNTEAFFGQGTRLTVV.

The chain uses TRBV15 and TRBJ2-5; 7 nucleotides align to TRBD2. The junction had 3 bases not matched to a gene; V was cut back by 0 bases and J by 2 bases. Germline V gene lookup returns CDR1 LNHNV and CDR2 YYDKDF (reference sequence). There are 15 residues in the CDR3. The CDR3 is CATSREAREQETQYF. CDR3 nucleotide sequence: TGTGCCACCAGCAGAGAGGCGCGGGAGCAAGAGACCCAGTACTTC. The variable domain in full, with the rest retrieved from reference TRBV15 and TRBJ2-5, is DAMVIQNPRYQVTQFGKPVTLSCSQTLNHNVMYWYQQKSSQAPKLLFHYYDKDFNNEADTPDNFQSRRPNTSFCFLDIRSPGLGDTAMYLCATSREAREQETQYFGPGTRLLVL.

This chain uses TRBV28 with TRBJ1-4; D gene ambiguous. The germline V and J ends were trimmed by 4 bases and 10 bases, with 16 bases remaining between them. The germline gives CDR1 MDHEN, CDR2 SYDVKM. The CDR3 covers 14 residues. The CDR3 spells CASSSWPNEGKLFF. CDR3 in DNA: TGTGCCAGCAGTTCCTGGCCCAATGAGGGAAAACTGTTTTTT.

This rearrangement joins TRBV5-8 to TRBJ2-1; no definite D call. V shed 2 bases and J shed 7 bases, with 10 bases lying between them. The germline gives CDR1 SGHTS, CDR2 YDEGEE. The CDR3 extends over 13 amino acids. The CDR3 DNA reads as TGTGCCAGCAGCTTACTACCTGGGAATGAGCAGTTCTTC. Protein sequence: CASSLLPGNEQFF.